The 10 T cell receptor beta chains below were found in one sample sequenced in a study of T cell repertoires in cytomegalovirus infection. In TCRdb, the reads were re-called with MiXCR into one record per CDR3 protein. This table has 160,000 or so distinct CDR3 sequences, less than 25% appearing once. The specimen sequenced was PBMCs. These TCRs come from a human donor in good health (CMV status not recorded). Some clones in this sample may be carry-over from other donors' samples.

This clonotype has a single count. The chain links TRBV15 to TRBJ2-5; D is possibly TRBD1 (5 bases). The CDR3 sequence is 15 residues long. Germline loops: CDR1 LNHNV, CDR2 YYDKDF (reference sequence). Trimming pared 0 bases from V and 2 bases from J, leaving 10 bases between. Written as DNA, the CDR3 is TGTGCCACCAGCAGAGATGCGACAGCTCAAGAGACCCAGTACTTC. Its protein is CATSRDATAQETQYF.

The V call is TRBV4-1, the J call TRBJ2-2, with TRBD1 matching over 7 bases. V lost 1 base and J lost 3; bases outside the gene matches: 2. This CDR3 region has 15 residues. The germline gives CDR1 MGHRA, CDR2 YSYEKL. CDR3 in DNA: TGCGCCAGCAGCCAAGGGACAGGTTACACCGGGGAGCTGTTTTTT. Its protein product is CASSQGTGYTGELFF.

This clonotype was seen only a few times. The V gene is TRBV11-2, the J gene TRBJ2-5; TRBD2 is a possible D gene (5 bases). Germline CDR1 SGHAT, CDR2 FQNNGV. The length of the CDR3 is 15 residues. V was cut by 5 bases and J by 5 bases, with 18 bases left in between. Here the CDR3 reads CASSKRPGIEETQYF. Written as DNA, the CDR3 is TGTGCCAGCAGCAAGCGTCCGGGGATTGAGGAGACCCAGTACTTC.

The DNA of the CDR3 is TGTGCCAGCAAGGGGACACAGGCTGGCTACACCTTC. Amino acids: CASKGTQAGYTF. The gene calls are TRBV2 and TRBJ1-2, with a weak D call TRBD1 (6 bases). CDR1 and CDR2 (germline): SNHLY, FYNNEI. V shed 7 bases and J shed 7 bases, with 13 bases lying between them. CDR3 length: 12 amino acids.

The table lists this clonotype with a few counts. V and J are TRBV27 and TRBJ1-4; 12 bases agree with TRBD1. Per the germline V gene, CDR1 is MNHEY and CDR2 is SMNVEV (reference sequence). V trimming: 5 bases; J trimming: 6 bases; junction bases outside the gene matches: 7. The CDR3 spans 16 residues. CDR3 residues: CASSLFRDRGHEKLFF. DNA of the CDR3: TGTGCCAGCAGTCTATTCCGGGACAGGGGGCATGAAAAACTGTTTTTT.

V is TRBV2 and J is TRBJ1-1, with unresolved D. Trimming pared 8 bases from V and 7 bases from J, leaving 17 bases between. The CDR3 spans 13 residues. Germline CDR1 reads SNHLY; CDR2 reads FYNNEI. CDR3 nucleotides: TGTGCCAGCGAGGGCACCGGGGTGGGTGAAGCTTTCTTT. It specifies CASEGTGVGEAFF.

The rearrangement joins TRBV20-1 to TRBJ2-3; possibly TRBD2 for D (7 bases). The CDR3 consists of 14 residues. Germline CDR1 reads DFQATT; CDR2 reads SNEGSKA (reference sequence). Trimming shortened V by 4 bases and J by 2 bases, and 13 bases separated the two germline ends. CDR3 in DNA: TGCAGTGCTAACTCCGGGGGGCCCACAGATACGCAGTATTTT. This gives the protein CSANSGGPTDTQYF.

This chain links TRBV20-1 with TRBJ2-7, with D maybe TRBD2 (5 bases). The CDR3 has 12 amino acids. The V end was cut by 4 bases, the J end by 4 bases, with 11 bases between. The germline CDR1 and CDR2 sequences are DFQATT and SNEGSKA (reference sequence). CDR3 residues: CSAIQDSYEQYF. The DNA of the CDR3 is TGCAGTGCTATCCAGGACTCTTACGAGCAGTACTTC.

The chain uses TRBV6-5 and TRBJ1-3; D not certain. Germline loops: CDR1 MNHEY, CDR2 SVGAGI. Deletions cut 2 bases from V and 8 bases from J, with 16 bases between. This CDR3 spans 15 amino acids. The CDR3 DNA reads TGTGCCAGCAGTTACGGCAGTCTCAGAGGAGACACCATATATTTT. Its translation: CASSYGSLRGDTIYF.

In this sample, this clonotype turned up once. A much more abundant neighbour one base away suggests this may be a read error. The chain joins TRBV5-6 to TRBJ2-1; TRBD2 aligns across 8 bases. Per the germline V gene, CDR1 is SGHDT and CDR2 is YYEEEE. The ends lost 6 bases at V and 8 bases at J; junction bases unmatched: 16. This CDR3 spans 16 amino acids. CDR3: CASKHIAGLQYDEQFF. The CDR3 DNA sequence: TGTGCCAGCAAACACATAGCGGGACTACAATACGATGAGCAGTTCTTC.